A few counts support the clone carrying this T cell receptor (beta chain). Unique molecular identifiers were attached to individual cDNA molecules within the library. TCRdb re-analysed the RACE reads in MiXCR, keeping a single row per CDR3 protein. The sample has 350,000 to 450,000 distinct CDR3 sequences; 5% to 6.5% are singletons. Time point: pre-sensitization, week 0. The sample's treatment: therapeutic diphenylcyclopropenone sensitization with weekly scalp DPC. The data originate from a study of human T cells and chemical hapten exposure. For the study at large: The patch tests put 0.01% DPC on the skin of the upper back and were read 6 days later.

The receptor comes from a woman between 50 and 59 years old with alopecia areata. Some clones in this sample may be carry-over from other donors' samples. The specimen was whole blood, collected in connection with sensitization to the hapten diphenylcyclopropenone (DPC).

The CDR3 is CASSYLTEYSNQPQHF. In nucleotides, the CDR3 is TGTGCCAGCAGTTACTTGACAGAATACAGCAATCAGCCCCAGCATTTT. The chain has TRBV6-6 and TRBJ1-5; possibly TRBD1 for D (5 bases). Germline V gene sequence: CDR1 MNHNY, CDR2 SVGAGI (reference sequence). The CDR3 extends over 16 amino acids. Trimming pared 1 base from V and 1 base from J, leaving 11 bases between.